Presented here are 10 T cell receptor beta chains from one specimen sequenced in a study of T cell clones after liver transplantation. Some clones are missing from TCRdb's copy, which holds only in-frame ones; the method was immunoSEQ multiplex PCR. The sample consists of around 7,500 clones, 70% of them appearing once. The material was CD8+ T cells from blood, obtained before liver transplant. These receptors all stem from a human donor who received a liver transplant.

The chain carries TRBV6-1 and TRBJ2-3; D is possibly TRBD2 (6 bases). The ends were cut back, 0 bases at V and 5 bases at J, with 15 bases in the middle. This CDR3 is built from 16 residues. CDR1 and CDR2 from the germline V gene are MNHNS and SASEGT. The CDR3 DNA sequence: TGTGCCAGCAGTGAAGCGCGGGGCCTAGTCGTAGATACGCAGTATTTT. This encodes CASSEARGLVVDTQYF.

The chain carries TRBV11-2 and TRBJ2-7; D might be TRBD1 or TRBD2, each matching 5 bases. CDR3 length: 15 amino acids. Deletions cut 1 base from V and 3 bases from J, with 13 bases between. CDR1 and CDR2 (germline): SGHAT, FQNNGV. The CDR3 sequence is CASSLGPRGLYEQYF. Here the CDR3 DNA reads TGTGCCAGCAGCTTAGGCCCGAGGGGCCTCTACGAGCAGTACTTC.

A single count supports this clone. CDR3 nucleotide sequence: TGTGCCAGCAGCCAAGAAAGGAAAGAGACCCAGTACTTC. It encodes CASSQERKETQYF. V and J are TRBV14 and TRBJ2-5; D ambiguous. CDR1 is SGHDN and CDR2 is FVKESK in the germline V gene. V was cut by 0 bases and J by 3 bases, with 5 bases left in between. The CDR3 sequence is 13 residues long.

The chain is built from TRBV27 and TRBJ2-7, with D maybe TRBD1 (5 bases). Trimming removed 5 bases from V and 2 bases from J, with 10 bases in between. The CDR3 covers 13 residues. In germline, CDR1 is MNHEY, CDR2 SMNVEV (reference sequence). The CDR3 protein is CASSPTGPYEQYF. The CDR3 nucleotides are TGTGCCAGCAGTCCAACAGGTCCCTACGAGCAGTACTTC.

CDR3 residues: CASSQSAVEYYGYTF. The DNA of the CDR3 is TGCGCCAGCAGTCAATCAGCCGTGGAGTACTATGGCTACACCTTC. The chain joins TRBV23-1 to TRBJ1-2; D unclear. TRBV23-1 is placed among ORFs of uncertain function. Trimming removed 0 bases at V and 3 bases at J, with 11 bases between. The CDR3 has 15 amino acids.

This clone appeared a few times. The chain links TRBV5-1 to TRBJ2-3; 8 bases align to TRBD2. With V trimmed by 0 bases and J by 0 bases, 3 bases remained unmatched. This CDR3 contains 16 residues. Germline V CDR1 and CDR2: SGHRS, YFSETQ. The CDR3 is CASSLDTSGSTDTQYF. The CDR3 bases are TGCGCCAGCAGCTTGGATACTAGCGGTAGCACAGATACGCAGTATTTT.

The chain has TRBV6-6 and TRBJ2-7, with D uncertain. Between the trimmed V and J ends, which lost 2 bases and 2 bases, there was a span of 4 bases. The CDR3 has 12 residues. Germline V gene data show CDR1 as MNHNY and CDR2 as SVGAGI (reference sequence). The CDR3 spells CASSYPTYEQYV. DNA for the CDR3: TGTGCCAGCAGTTACCCGACCTACGAGCAGTACGTC.

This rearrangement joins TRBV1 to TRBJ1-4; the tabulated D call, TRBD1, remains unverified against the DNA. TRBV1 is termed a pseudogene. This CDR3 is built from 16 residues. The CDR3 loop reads CTSSQRGRGTLRKLFF. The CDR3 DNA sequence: TGCACCAGCAGCCAACGGGGCAGGGGGACCCTTCGAAAACTGTTTTTT.

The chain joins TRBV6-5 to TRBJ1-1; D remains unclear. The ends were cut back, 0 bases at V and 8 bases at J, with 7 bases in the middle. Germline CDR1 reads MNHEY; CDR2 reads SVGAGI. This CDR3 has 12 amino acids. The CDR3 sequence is CASSYSGLEAFF. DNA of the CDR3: TGTGCCAGCAGTTACTCCGGGCTCGAAGCTTTCTTT.

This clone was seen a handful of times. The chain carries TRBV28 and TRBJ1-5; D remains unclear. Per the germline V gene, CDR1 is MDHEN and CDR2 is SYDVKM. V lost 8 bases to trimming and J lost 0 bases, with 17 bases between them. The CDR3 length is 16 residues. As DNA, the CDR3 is TGTGCCAGCCTCCGGAGGAGGGCGTATAGCAATCAGCCCCAGCATTTT. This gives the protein CASLRRRAYSNQPQHF.